A single sample is the source of the 8 T cell receptor beta chains below, sequenced in a study of a mutant IDH1 vaccine in newly diagnosed glioma. Specified time point: baseline, week 1 (first vaccination visit). Treatment specified: pre-vaccination baseline after standard-of-care therapy. The assay was immunoSEQ multiplex PCR, and TCRdb's table has in-frame clones only and misses some. This table has about 50,000 clones, 86% appearing once. Specimen: PBMCs, collected from a glioma patient treated with radiotherapy, temozolomide or both. These receptors all stem from a man aged 40-49 years with glioma.

This chain links TRBV5-1 with TRBJ2-3, with D uncertain. The germline V gene encodes CDR1 SGHRS and CDR2 YFSETQ. The CDR3 runs to 14 residues. The germline V and J ends were trimmed by 0 bases and 0 bases, with 5 bases remaining between them. The CDR3 DNA sequence: TGCGCCAGCAGCTTGGTGTCTAGCACAGATACGCAGTATTTT. It is translated as CASSLVSSTDTQYF.

The chain uses TRBV7-2 and TRBJ1-1; D is possibly TRBD1 (5 bases). Trimming removed 7 bases at V and 0 bases at J, with 12 bases between. Per the germline V gene, CDR1 is SGHTA and CDR2 is FQGNSA. The CDR3 consists of 14 residues. The DNA of the CDR3 is TGTGCCAGCATCCCCGGGACGGTGAACACTGAAGCTTTCTTT. Translated, it gives CASIPGTVNTEAFF.

The chain is built from TRBV6-6 and TRBJ1-5; D is ambiguous. The CDR3 spans 15 residues. The V gene lost 2 bases and the J gene lost 4 bases, with 12 bases spanning the gap. The germline gives CDR1 MNHNY, CDR2 SVGAGI (reference sequence). The CDR3 protein is CASSYAAGRNQPQHF. Here the CDR3 DNA reads TGTGCCAGCAGTTACGCGGCAGGCCGAAATCAGCCCCAGCATTTT.

This clone is a singleton in its sample. The genes are TRBV6-5 and TRBJ2-7; 11 bases align to TRBD2. The CDR3 extends over 13 amino acids. V lost 8 bases, J lost 8 bases, and 8 bases stayed unmatched. Germline CDR1 MNHEY, CDR2 SVGAGI. Here the CDR3 reads CASALAGVDQQYF. In DNA, the CDR3 is TGTGCCAGCGCACTAGCGGGAGTTGATCAGCAGTACTTC.

This chain uses TRBV5-5 with TRBJ1-4; D remains ambiguous. The germline CDR1 and CDR2 sequences are SGHKS and YYEKEE (reference sequence). CDR3 length equals 16 residues. V lost 2 bases and J 0 bases, leaving 11 bases between the germline ends. For the CDR3, the DNA is TGTGCCAGCAGCTTTAGGGCAGTTGCAACTAATGAAAAACTGTTTTTT. This codes for CASSFRAVATNEKLFF.

The CDR3 region has the DNA TGTGCCAGCAGCTCCCGGGACAGGGTCTACGAGCAGTACTTC. Residues: CASSSRDRVYEQYF. The chain is built from TRBV7-9 and TRBJ2-7; 9 bases match TRBD1. This CDR3 has 14 residues. The germline V gene encodes CDR1 SEHNR and CDR2 FQNEAQ (reference sequence). J gave up 3 bases and V 4 bases, and 4 bases lay outside the gene matches.

The chain employs TRBV5-1 and TRBJ2-3, with TRBD2 matching over 7 bases. The CDR3 length is 15 residues. In germline, CDR1 is SGHRS, CDR2 YFSETQ. The V segment lost 2 bases and the J segment 0 bases; nucleotides outside the gene matches: 3. The CDR3 loop is CASSFGRTSTDTQYF. Here the CDR3 DNA reads TGCGCCAGCAGCTTCGGGAGGACTAGCACAGATACGCAGTATTTT. The whole variable domain, filled in from reference TRBV5-1 and TRBJ2-3, reads KAGVTQTPRYLIKTRGQQVTLSCSPISGHRSVSWYQQTPGQGLQFLFEYFSETQRNKGNFPGRFSGRQFSNSRSEMNVSTLELGDSALYLCASSFGRTSTDTQYFGPGTRLTVL.

The chain combines TRBV11-2 with TRBJ1-1; D not resolved. V was shortened by 1 base and J by 6 bases, with 6 bases between the two germline ends. The length of the CDR3 is 12 residues. Germline CDR1 SGHAT, CDR2 FQNNGV. The CDR3 is CASSLGVPEAFF. For the CDR3, the DNA is TGTGCCAGCAGCTTAGGGGTCCCTGAAGCTTTCTTT.